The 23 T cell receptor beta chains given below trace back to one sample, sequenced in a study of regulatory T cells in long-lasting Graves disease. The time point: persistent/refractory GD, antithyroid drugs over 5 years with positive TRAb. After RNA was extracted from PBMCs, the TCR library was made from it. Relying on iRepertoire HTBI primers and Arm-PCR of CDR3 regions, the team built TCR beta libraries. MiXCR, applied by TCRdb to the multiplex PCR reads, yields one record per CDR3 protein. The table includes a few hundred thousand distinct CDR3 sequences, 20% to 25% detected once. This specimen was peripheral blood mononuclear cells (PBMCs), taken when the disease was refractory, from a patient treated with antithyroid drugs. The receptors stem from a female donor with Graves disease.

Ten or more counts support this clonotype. The CDR3 nucleotides are TGTGCCAGCAGTGGGGGGATTTGGGAGACCCAGTACTTC. Amino acid sequence: CASSGGIWETQYF. V is TRBV2 and J is TRBJ2-5; D tentatively reads TRBD1 or TRBD2 (5 bases each). Germline V gene lookup returns CDR1 SNHLY and CDR2 FYNNEI. The CDR3 consists of 13 residues. Trimming left V 4 bases short and J 5 bases short, with 11 bases between.

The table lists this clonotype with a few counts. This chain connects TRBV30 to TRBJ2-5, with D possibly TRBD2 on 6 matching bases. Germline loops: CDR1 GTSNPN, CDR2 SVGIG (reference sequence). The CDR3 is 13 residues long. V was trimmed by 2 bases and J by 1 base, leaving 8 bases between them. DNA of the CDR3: TGTGCCTGGAGTCTCGGGGGCCAAGAGACCCAGTACTTC. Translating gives CAWSLGGQETQYF.

CDR3 amino acids: CASSADSYSGNTIYF. The CDR3 region has the DNA TGTGCCAGCAGCGCCGACAGCTACTCTGGAAACACCATATATTTT. This chain links TRBV7-2 with TRBJ1-3; maybe TRBD1 (5 bases). There are 15 residues in the CDR3. Trimming removed 5 bases at V and 0 bases at J, with 11 bases between. Germline assignment: CDR1 SGHTA and CDR2 FQGNSA.

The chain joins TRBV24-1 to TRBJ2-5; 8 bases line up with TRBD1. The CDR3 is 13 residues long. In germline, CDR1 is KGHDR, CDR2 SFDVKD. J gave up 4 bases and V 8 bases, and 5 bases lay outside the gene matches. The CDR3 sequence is CATKAGQGETQYF. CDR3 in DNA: TGTGCCACCAAGGCAGGACAGGGAGAGACCCAGTACTTC.

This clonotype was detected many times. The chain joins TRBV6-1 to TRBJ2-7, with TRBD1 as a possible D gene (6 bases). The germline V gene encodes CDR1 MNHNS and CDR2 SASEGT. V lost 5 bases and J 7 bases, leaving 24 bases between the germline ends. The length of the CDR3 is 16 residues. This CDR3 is CASSQFQGQERWEQYF. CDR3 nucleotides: TGTGCCAGCAGTCAATTCCAGGGACAAGAACGCTGGGAGCAGTACTTC.

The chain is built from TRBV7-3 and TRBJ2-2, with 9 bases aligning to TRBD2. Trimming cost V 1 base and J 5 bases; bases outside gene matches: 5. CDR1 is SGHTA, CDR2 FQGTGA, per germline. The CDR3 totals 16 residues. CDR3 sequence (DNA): TGTGCCAGCAGCTTAATAGCGGGAGTTGGGACCGGGGAGCTGTTTTTT. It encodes CASSLIAGVGTGELFF.

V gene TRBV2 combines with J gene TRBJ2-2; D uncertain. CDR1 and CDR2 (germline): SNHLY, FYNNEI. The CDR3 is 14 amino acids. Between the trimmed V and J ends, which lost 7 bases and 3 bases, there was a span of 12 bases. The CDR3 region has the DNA TGTGCCAGCAATCAAATAGGGCACACCGGGGAGCTGTTTTTT. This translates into CASNQIGHTGELFF.

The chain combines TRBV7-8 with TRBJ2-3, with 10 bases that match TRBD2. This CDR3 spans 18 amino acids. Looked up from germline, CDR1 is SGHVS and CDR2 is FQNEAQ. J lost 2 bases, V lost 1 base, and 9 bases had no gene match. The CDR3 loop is CASSLGRAGGTFTDTQYF. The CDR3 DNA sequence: TGTGCCAGCAGCTTAGGCCGAGCGGGAGGGACCTTCACAGATACGCAGTATTTT.

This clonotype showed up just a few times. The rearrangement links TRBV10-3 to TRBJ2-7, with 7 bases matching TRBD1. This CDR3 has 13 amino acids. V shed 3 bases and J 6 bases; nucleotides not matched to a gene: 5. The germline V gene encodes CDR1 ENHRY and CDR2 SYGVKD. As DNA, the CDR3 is TGTGCCATCAGTGACCAGACAGGGACCGAGCAGTACTTC. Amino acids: CAISDQTGTEQYF.

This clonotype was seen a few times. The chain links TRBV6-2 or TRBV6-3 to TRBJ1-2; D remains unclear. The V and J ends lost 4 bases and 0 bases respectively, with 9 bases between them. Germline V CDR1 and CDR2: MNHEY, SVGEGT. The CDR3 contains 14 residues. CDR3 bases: TGTGCCAGCAGTTGGGCTGGGCCTAACTATGGCTACACCTTC. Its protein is CASSWAGPNYGYTF.

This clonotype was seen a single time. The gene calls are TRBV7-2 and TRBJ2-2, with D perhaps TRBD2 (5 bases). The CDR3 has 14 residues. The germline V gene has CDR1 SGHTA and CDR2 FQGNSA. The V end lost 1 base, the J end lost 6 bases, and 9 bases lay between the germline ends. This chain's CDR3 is CASSLGASPGELFF. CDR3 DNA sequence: TGTGCCAGCAGCTTAGGGGCTAGCCCCGGGGAGCTGTTTTTT.

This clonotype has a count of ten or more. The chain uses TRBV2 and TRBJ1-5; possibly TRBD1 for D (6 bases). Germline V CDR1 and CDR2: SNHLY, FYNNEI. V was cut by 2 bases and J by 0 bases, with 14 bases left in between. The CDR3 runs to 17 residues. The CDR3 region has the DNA TGTGCCAGCAGTGAATCTTCCAGGGGTTATAGCAATCAGCCCCAGCATTTT. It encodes CASSESSRGYSNQPQHF. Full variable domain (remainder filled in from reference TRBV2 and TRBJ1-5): EPEVTQTPSHQVTQMGQEVILRCVPISNHLYFYWYRQILGQKVEFLVSFYNNEISEKSEIFDDQFSVERPDGSNFTLKIRSTKLEDSAMYFCASSESSRGYSNQPQHFGDGTRLSIL.

The CDR3 loop is CASRPYYF. The DNA of the CDR3 is TGTGCCAGCAGACCCTATTACTTC. This chain links TRBV12-3 or TRBV12-4 with TRBJ2-7; D remains unclear. The CDR3 runs to 8 residues. V gave up 6 bases and J gave up 13 bases, with 7 bases separating them.

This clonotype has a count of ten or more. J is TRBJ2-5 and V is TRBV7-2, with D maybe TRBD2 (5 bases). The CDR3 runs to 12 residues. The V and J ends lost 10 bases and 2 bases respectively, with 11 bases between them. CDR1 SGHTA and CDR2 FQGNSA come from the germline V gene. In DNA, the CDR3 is TGTGCCAATGTAAGCGGACAAGAGACCCAGTACTTC. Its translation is CANVSGQETQYF.

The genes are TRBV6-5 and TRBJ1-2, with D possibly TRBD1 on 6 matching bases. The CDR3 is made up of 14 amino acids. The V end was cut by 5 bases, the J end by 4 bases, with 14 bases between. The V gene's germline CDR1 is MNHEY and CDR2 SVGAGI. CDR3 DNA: TGTGCCAGCAGTACTCGGACAGACCTCTATGGCTACACCTTC. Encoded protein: CASSTRTDLYGYTF.

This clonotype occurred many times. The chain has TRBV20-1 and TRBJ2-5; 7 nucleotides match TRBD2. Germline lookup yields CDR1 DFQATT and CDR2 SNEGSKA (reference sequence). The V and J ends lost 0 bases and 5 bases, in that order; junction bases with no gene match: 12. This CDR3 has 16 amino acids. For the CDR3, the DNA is TGCAGTGCTAGAGATTTGAAGTCGGGGGGACCGGAGACCCAGTACTTC. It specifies CSARDLKSGGPETQYF.

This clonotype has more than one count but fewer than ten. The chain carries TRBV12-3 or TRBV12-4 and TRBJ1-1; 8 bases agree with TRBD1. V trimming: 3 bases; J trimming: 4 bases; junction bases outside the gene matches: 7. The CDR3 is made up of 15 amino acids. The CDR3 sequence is CASSFQPGGVTEAFF. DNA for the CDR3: TGTGCCAGCAGTTTTCAGCCAGGGGGCGTCACTGAAGCTTTCTTT.

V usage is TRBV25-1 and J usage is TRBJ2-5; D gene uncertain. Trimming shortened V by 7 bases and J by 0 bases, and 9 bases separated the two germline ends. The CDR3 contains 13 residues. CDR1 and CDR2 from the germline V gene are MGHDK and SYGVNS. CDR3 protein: CASMWGNQETQYF. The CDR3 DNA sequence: TGTGCCAGCATGTGGGGAAACCAAGAGACCCAGTACTTC.

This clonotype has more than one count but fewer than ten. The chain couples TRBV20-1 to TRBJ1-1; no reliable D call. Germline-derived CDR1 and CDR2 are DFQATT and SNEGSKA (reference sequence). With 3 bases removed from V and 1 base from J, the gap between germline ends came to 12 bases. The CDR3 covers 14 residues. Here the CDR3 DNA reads TGCAGTGCTAGTCTACTGCGGACGAACACTGAAGCTTTCTTT. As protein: CSASLLRTNTEAFF.

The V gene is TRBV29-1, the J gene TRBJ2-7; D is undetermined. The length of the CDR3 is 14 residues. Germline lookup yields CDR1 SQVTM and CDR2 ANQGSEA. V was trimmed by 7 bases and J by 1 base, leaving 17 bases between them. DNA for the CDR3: TGCAGCGCCCGCCTGGCGAGCCAATCCTACGAGCAGTACTTC. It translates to CSARLASQSYEQYF.

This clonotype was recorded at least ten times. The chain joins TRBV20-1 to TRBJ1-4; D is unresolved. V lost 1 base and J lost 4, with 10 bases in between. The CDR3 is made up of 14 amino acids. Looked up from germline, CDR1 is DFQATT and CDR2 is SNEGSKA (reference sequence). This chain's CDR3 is CSARVGLNNEKLFF. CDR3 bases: TGCAGTGCTAGAGTCGGACTCAATAATGAAAAACTGTTTTTT.

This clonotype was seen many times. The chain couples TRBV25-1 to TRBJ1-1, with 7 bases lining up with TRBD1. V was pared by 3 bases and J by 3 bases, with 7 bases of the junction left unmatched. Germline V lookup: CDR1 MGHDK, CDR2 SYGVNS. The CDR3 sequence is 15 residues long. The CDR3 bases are TGTGCCAGCAGTGATGCCAACAGGGGTCACACTGAAGCTTTCTTT. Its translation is CASSDANRGHTEAFF. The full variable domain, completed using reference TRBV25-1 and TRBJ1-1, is EADIYQTPRYLVIGTGKKITLECSQTMGHDKMYWYQQDPGMELHLIHYSYGVNSTEKGDLSSESTVSRIRTEHFPLTLESARPSHTSQYLCASSDANRGHTEAFFGQGTRLTVV.

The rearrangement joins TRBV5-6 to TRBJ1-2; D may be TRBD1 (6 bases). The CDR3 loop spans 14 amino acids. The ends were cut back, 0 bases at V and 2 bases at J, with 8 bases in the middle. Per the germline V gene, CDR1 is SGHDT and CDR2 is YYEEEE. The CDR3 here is CASSLDQGNYGYTF. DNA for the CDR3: TGTGCCAGCAGCTTGGACCAGGGGAACTATGGCTACACCTTC.